The source of this T cell receptor (beta chain) is a study of blood T cells in healthy people across ages (dated by TCRdb to between 2014 and 2017). Notes on the research overall: In model experiments, template switching captured roughly one uniquely barcoded TCR beta cDNA molecule for every two T cells. Using deep sequencing normalized with unique cDNA molecular identifiers, the study measured how TCR beta repertoire diversity changes with age. To avoid experimental bias, donors of different ages were distributed randomly across sequencing lanes. Using the same blood draw, the study looked at two additional independent replicas of 1 million unique cDNA reads for two donors, one aged 18 to 30 and the other aged 80 or older. The donors were split into four age groups: young (average around 17 years), middle-aged (39), aged (more than 60) and long-lived (under 90).

The donors were roughly 39 Caucasian individuals from Russia, aged 6 to 90 years, who were systemically healthy. About 10 milliliters of peripheral blood were collected from each donor into EDTA-treated Vacutainer tubes. Ficoll-Paque density-gradient centrifugation was used to isolate PBMCs, with at least 7 million obtained per sample. Total RNA, at least 5 micrograms per sample, was extracted from PBMCs with Trizol reagent. For every donor, flow cytometry on a PBMC aliquot measured the percentage of naive CD45RAhigh/CD27high T cells. Turning to this clonotype: Its antigen has not been determined. No much larger clone is present one base from it, and per-base qualities are unavailable.

Taken from the germline V gene (reference sequence), the CDR1 and CDR2 loops are DFQATT and SNEGSKA. Inclusive of the bounding cysteine and phenylalanine, the CDR3 is 13 residues long. Just CDR3 DNA is preserved here, 39 bases in frame from base 1. A distance of 9 bases separates the germline ends of V and J, which lose 5 bases and 1 base respectively. The library was prepared using 5' RACE. Sequencer: Illumina HiSeq 2500. A second PCR of 7 to 11 cycles was run with a J-beta primer mix and a sample-barcoded 5' primer. A template-switch 5' adaptor carrying 12 random nucleotides introduced a unique molecular identifier onto each TCR beta cDNA molecule. Each sample yielded at least 2.5 million CDR3-containing paired-end reads. First-strand cDNA was synthesized from all RNA with the Mint cDNA synthesis kit, primed by a TRBC-specific oligonucleotide. After uracil-DNA glycosylase treatment, a first 18-cycle PCR used universal primers M1SS and BC2_uni_R on all cDNA. The authors' analysis ran thus. For normalization, 1 million high-quality reads, each with a distinct molecular identifier, were randomly selected from each sample. Reads with shared molecular identifiers were discarded instead of being binned into consensus sequences. MiTCR, with a Q25 quality threshold and the strictest error-elimination algorithm, was used for CDR3 identification, clonotype clustering and error correction. A nonparametric unseen species model with Euler transformation was used to estimate lower-bound total TCR beta diversity. TCRdb trimmed public reads at Q25 via fastp, called clones via MiXCR and kept in-frame beta chains. Here each entry gathers all rows of one CDR3 protein and keeps the most common genes and DNA. TCRdb's processing, not the authors', yielded these V and J calls. The sample table shows fewer than 2,000,000 distinct CDR3 sequences, and around 35% are seen once. The biggest ten clones account for 10% to 12% of the sample.

Study-wide findings and limitations: A strong correlation was found between observed TCR beta diversity and the percentage of naive T cells measured by flow cytometry. Because donor CMV infection status was unknown, age-related changes in expanded clonotypes were potentially confounded. Observed TCR beta diversity per million T cells fell roughly linearly with age, and a significant reduction was already apparent by age approximately 41. Bulk unsorted PBMC profiling prevented conclusive comparison of naive and antigen-experienced compartments. Estimates of total diversity based on one million sequenced T cells were regarded as lower bounds and as underestimates. Compared with the aged group, the long-lived group had more naive CD4+ T cells, fewer expanded clones and increased TCR diversity, suggesting age selection.

Sequencing was carried out using blood. The rearrangement combines TRBV20-1 with TRBJ2-4; confidence is insufficient to name the D gene. This TCR was recovered from a woman in her thirties in good health. At the DNA level, the sequence is TGCAGTGCTCCGCAACCGGCCAAAAACATTCAGTACTTC. It translates to CSAPQPAKNIQYF.